A selection of T cell receptor beta chains follows, all from one sample in a study of T cell clonotyping in hematopoietic cell transplantation. This table comes from immunoSEQ multiplex PCR, and its TCRdb copy is limited to in-frame clones, with some not included. The sample holds about 76,000 clones, 90% to 96% seen once. Material: peripheral blood mononuclear cells, obtained before stem cell transplant. These receptors were collected from a woman in her forties or fifties with acute myeloid leukemia. Some clones in this sample may be carry-over from other donors' samples. Both conserved end residues are part of each CDR3. A D gene is named only where the DNA matches it firmly. Expanded clones are given a class, and other clones once, few, many or no size at all.

CDR3aa	CDR3nt	abundance	d_gene	v_gene	j_gene
CASNTDTQYF	TGTGCCAGTAACACAGATACGCAGTATTTT	once	.	TRBV19	TRBJ2-3
CASSLVQWEQYF	TGTGCCAGCAGCTTAGTCCAGTGGGAGCAGTACTTC	.	.	TRBV11-2	TRBJ2-7
CASSPIPAGGRTQYF	TGTGCCAGCAGCCCGATTCCAGCGGGGGGGCGAACGCAGTATTTT	.	TRBD2	TRBV7-2	TRBJ2-3
CASSLLAGGTDTQYF	TGTGCCAGCAGTCTGCTAGCGGGAGGCACAGATACGCAGTATTTT	.	TRBD2	TRBV2	TRBJ2-3
CASSLGVAGETQYF	TGTGCCAGCAGCTTGGGAGTAGCGGGGGAGACCCAGTACTTC	.	TRBD2	TRBV5-4	TRBJ2-5
CAWSVRYEEDGYTF	TGTGCCTGGAGTGTACGGTACGAGGAAGATGGCTACACCTTC	.	.	TRBV30	TRBJ1-2
CSVPTRSTDTQYF	TGCAGCGTTCCCACCCGCAGCACAGATACGCAGTATTTT	.	.	TRBV29-1	TRBJ2-3
CAWVRYGTGGKRTLAGANVLTF	TGTGCCTGGGTCCGGTATGGGACAGGGGGCAAAAGGACTCTAGCTGGGGCCAACGTCCTGACTTTC	.	TRBD1	TRBV30	TRBJ2-6
CASSGLQGSGNTIYF	TGTGCCAGCAGTGGCTTACAGGGCTCTGGAAACACCATATATTTT	.	.	TRBV2	TRBJ1-3
CASSEGGTGRGEQYF	TGTGCCAGCAGTGAAGGCGGGACAGGGAGGGGTGAGCAGTACTTC	.	TRBD1	TRBV6-1	TRBJ2-7
CASSFPRLGWQYF	TGTGCCAGCAGTTTCCCCCGGTTGGGTTGGCAGTACTTC	.	.	TRBV27	TRBJ2-7
CSAQQGYGYTF	TGCAGCGCTCAACAGGGCTATGGCTACACCTTC	.	.	TRBV29-1	TRBJ1-2
CASSYQTGGYGYTF	TGTGCCAGCAGCTACCAGACAGGGGGCTATGGCTACACCTTC	once	TRBD1	TRBV14	TRBJ1-2
CASSDARLTGGASYGYTF	TGTGCCAGCAGTGACGCCCGTCTGACAGGGGGCGCTAGCTATGGCTACACCTTC	.	TRBD1	TRBV6-1	TRBJ1-2
CASSQLPGQASGYTF	TGCGCCAGCAGCCAACTCCCGGGACAGGCAAGCGGCTACACCTTC	.	TRBD1	TRBV4-1	TRBJ1-2
CAWMTGVQETQYF	TGTGCCTGGATGACGGGGGTCCAAGAGACCCAGTACTTC	.	.	TRBV30	TRBJ2-5
CASSQDLSYEQYF	TGTGCCAGCAGCCAAGATCTGTCCTACGAGCAGTACTTC	once	.	TRBV4-2	TRBJ2-7
CASSPDGGRRYEQFF	TGTGCCAGCAGCCCGGATGGGGGTCGGCGTTATGAGCAGTTCTTC	.	.	TRBV7-2	TRBJ2-1
CASMEQAYEQYF	TGTGCCAGCATGGAACAGGCGTACGAGCAGTACTTC	.	.	TRBV28	TRBJ2-7
CASSQSSEASQETQYF	TGCGCCAGCAGTCAATCGTCGGAAGCAAGCCAAGAGACCCAGTACTTC	once	.	TRBV23-1	TRBJ2-5
CASSIVGATNYGYTF	TGTGCCAGTAGTATAGTTGGGGCTACTAACTATGGCTACACCTTC	.	.	TRBV19	TRBJ1-2
CASSLDRGYEQYF	TGTGCCAGCAGCTTGGACAGGGGGTACGAGCAGTACTTC	once	TRBD1	TRBV5-8	TRBJ2-7
CASSLKREVSYEQYF	TGTGCCAGCAGCTTGAAGCGGGAGGTATCCTACGAGCAGTACTTC	.	TRBD2	TRBV5-4	TRBJ2-7
CASSLTGTNVLTF	TGTGCCAGCAGCTTGACAGGGACCAACGTCCTGACTTTC	.	TRBD1	TRBV7-9	TRBJ2-6
CASSPVGVQETQYF	TGTGCTAGCAGCCCCGTCGGTGTCCAAGAGACCCAGTACTTC	.	.	TRBV7-7	TRBJ2-5
CASSYKRSQPQHF	TGTGCCAGCAGTTACAAGAGGTCTCAGCCCCAGCATTTT	.	.	TRBV6-5	TRBJ1-5
CAWSWGQGHEKLFF	TGTGCCTGGAGTTGGGGACAAGGGCATGAAAAACTGTTTTTT	.	.	TRBV30	TRBJ1-4
CASTLGDPMTEQYF	TGTGCCAGCACCCTAGGGGACCCGATGACCGAGCAGTACTTC	.	.	TRBV28	TRBJ2-7
CASTRWGQGTDTQYF	TGTGCCAGCACTCGGTGGGGACAGGGCACAGATACGCAGTATTTT	.	TRBD1	TRBV28	TRBJ2-3
CASSLEDGNRGRGRAEKLFF	TGTGCCAGCAGTTTAGAGGACGGGAATCGGGGCAGGGGGCGCGCTGAAAAACTGTTTTTT	.	TRBD1	TRBV28	TRBJ1-4
CASRRDIGNTIYF	TGTGCCAGCAGACGGGACATCGGAAACACCATATATTTT	.	.	TRBV6-6	TRBJ1-3
CASSQTGVQPQHF	TGTGCCAGTAGTCAAACAGGGGTGCAGCCCCAGCATTTT	.	TRBD1	TRBV19	TRBJ1-5
CASSERQGGSLRELFF	TGTGCCAGCAGTGAGAGGCAGGGGGGGAGTCTCCGGGAGCTGTTTTTT	.	.	TRBV28	TRBJ2-2
CASLTGSSYNEQFF	TGTGCCAGTCTGACAGGCAGCTCCTACAATGAGCAGTTCTTC	few	.	TRBV6-6	TRBJ2-1
CASSGRQGVGPQHF	TGTGCCAGCAGCGGCCGACAGGGGGTAGGGCCCCAGCATTTT	.	TRBD1	TRBV5-6	TRBJ1-5
CASSLDLRANYGYTF	TGCGCCAGCAGCTTAGATCTGAGGGCTAACTATGGCTACACCTTC	.	.	TRBV5-1	TRBJ1-2
CASSLESGGRKETQYF	TGTGCCAGCAGCTTAGAGTCCGGCGGGAGGAAAGAGACCCAGTACTTC	.	TRBD2	TRBV7-6	TRBJ2-5
CSVTWNTEAFF	TGCAGCGTAACTTGGAACACTGAAGCTTTCTTT	.	.	TRBV29-1	TRBJ1-1
CAWSGGDTQYF	TGTGCCTGGAGTGGGGGAGATACGCAGTATTTT	.	.	TRBV30	TRBJ2-3
CASSGVGPNEKLFF	TGTGCCAGCAGCGGCGTCGGACCCAATGAAAAACTGTTTTTT	.	.	TRBV9	TRBJ1-4
CASSLDRDGYTF	TGCGCCAGCAGCTTGGACAGGGACGGCTACACCTTC	.	.	TRBV5-1	TRBJ1-2
CAVPSGANEQFF	TGTGCCGTACCTAGCGGGGCGAATGAGCAGTTCTTC	.	TRBD2	TRBV7-9	TRBJ2-1
CASSVSGESETQYF	TGTGCCAGCAGTGTGTCGGGAGAATCGGAGACCCAGTACTTC	.	.	TRBV6-4	TRBJ2-5
CAWTPFGGLSGNTIYF	TGTGCCTGGACCCCATTTGGGGGGCTCTCTGGAAACACCATATATTTT	.	.	TRBV30	TRBJ1-3
CASSTHDAGVYNEQFF	TGTGCCAGTAGTACCCACGACGCCGGGGTGTACAATGAGCAGTTCTTC	.	.	TRBV19	TRBJ2-1
CASSLAGGYQPQHF	TGTGCCAGCAGCTTAGCAGGGGGCTATCAGCCCCAGCATTTT	.	TRBD1	TRBV11-2	TRBJ1-5
CASSLAGGDGEKLFF	TGCGCCAGCAGCTTGGCCGGAGGGGATGGTGAAAAACTGTTTTTT	.	.	TRBV5-1	TRBJ1-4
CASSSDIFSSGANVLTF	TGTGCCAGCAGCTCGGACATTTTCAGCTCTGGGGCCAACGTCCTGACTTTC	.	.	TRBV7-3	TRBJ2-6
CASSGRGHTEAFF	TGTGCCAGCAGTGGCAGGGGGCACACTGAAGCTTTCTTT	.	TRBD1	TRBV6-5	TRBJ1-1
CASNWGGDQPQHF	TGTGCCAGCAATTGGGGAGGGGATCAGCCCCAGCATTTT	.	.	TRBV2	TRBJ1-5
CASRENLYSNQPQHF	TGTGCCAGCAGGGAAAATCTCTATAGCAATCAGCCCCAGCATTTT	.	.	TRBV6-6	TRBJ1-5
CASSLRQGERELFF	TGTGCCAGCAGTTTACGACAGGGGGAGCGGGAGCTGTTTTTT	.	TRBD1	TRBV28	TRBJ2-2
CASSLVPGSTDTQYF	TGCGCCAGCAGCTTGGTTCCAGGGAGCACAGATACGCAGTATTTT	.	.	TRBV5-1	TRBJ2-3
CAGVRTEAFF	TGCGCCGGAGTTAGAACTGAAGCTTTCTTT	once	.	TRBV10-1	TRBJ1-1
CASSSVDGTGLREQYF	TGTGCCAGCAGTTCCGTCGACGGGACAGGGCTAAGGGAGCAGTACTTC	.	TRBD1	TRBV28	TRBJ2-7
CASSEGVKNIQYF	TGTGCCAGCAGTGAAGGGGTCAAAAACATTCAGTACTTC	.	.	TRBV2	TRBJ2-4
CASSLGTGDGNTIYF	TGTGCCAGCAGCTTAGGAACAGGGGATGGAAACACCATATATTTT	.	TRBD1	TRBV7-2	TRBJ1-3
CASSPPTDGEAFF	TGTGCCAGCTCACCACCGACAGATGGGGAAGCTTTCTTT	.	.	TRBV18	TRBJ1-1
CASSPQHLWGSGDLFNQPQHF	TGTGCCAGCAGTCCCCAGCACTTGTGGGGTTCTGGTGATCTTTTCAATCAGCCCCAGCATTTT	.	.	TRBV27	TRBJ1-5
CASSQDAGGPNTGELFF	TGTGCCAGCAGCCAAGATGCGGGAGGGCCCAACACCGGGGAGCTGTTTTTT	.	TRBD2	TRBV4-2	TRBJ2-2